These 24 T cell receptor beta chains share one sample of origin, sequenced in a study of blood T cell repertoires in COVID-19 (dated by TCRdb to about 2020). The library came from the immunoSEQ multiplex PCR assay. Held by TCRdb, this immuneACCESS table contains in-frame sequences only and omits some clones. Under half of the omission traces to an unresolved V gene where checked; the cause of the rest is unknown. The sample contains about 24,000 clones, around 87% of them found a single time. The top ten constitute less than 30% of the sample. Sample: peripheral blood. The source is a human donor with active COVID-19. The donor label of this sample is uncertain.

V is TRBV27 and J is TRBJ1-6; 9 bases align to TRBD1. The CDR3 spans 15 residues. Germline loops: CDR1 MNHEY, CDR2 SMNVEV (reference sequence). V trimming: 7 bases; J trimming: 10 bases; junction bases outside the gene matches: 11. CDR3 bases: TGTGCCAGCACCACTGGGACAGGGTTGGAATCACCCCTCCACTTT. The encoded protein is CASTTGTGLESPLHF.

The CDR3 protein is CASSLQGPQPQHF. The CDR3 DNA follows: TGTGCCAGTAGTTTACAGGGACCTCAGCCCCAGCATTTT. The chain combines TRBV19 with TRBJ1-5, with D possibly being TRBD1 (6 bases). This CDR3 is 13 amino acids long. V was clipped by 5 bases and J by 6 bases, with 11 bases between them. Germline lookup yields CDR1 LNHDA and CDR2 SQIVND (reference sequence).

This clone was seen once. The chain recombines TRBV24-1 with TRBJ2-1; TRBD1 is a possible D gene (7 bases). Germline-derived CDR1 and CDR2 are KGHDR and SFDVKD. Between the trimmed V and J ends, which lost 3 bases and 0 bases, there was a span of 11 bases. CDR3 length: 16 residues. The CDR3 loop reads CATSDGRGASYNEQFF. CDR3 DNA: TGTGCCACCAGTGATGGCAGGGGGGCCTCCTACAATGAGCAGTTCTTC.

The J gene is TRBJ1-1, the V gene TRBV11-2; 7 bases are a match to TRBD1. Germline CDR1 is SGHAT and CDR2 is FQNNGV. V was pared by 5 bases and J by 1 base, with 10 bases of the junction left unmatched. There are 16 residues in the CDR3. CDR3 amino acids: CASSLWDSYSNTEAFF. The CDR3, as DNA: TGTGCCAGCAGCCTCTGGGACAGCTACTCGAACACTGAAGCTTTCTTT.

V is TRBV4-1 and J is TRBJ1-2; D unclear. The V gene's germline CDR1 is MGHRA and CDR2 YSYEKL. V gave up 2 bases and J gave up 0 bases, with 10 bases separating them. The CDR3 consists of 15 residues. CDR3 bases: TGCGCCAGCAGCCAAATAGGAGGCTCTAACTATGGCTACACCTTC. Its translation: CASSQIGGSNYGYTF.

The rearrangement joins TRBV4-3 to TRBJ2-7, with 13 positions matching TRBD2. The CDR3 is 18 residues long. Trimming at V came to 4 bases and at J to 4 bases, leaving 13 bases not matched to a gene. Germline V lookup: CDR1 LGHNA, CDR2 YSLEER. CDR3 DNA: TGCGCCAGCAGCCGCTACGTTGGACTAGCGGGAGATAAGTACGAGCAGTACTTC. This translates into CASSRYVGLAGDKYEQYF.

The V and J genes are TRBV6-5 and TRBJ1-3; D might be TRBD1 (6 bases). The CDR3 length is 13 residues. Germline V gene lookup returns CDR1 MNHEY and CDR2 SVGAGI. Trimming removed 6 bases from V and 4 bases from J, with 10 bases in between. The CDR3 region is CASSLGQGNTIYF. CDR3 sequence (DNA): TGTGCCAGCAGCCTAGGACAGGGAAACACCATATATTTT.

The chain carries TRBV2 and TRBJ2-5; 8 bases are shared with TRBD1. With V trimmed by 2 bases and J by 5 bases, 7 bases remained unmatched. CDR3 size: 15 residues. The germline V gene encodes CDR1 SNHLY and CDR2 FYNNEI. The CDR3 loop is CASSEQGAGEETQYF. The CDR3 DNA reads TGTGCCAGCAGTGAACAGGGGGCTGGAGAGGAGACCCAGTACTTC.

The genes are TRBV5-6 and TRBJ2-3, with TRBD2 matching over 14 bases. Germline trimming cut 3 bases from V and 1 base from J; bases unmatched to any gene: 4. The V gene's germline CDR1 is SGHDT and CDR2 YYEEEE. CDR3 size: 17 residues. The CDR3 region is CASSWGLAGARTDTQYF. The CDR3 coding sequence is TGTGCCAGCAGCTGGGGACTAGCGGGGGCGCGCACAGATACGCAGTATTTT.

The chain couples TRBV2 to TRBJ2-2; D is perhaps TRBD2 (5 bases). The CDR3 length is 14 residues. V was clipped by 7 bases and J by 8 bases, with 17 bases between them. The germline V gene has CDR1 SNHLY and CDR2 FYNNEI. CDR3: CASNLATSGGELFF. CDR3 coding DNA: TGTGCCAGCAATCTGGCTACCTCGGGAGGGGAGCTGTTTTTT.

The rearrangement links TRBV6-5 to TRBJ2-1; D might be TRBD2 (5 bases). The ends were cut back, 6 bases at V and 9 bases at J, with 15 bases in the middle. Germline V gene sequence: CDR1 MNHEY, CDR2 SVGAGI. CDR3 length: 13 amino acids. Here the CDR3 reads CASRVEGVAEQFF. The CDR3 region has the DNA TGTGCCAGCAGGGTTGAGGGTGTAGCTGAGCAGTTCTTC.

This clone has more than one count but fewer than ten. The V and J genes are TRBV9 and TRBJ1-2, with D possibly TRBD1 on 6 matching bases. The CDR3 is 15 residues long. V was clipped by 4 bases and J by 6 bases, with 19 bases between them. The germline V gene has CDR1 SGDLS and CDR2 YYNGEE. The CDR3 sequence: CASSHDLVQGNGYTF. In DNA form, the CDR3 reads TGTGCCAGCAGCCACGATTTAGTACAGGGAAATGGCTACACCTTC.

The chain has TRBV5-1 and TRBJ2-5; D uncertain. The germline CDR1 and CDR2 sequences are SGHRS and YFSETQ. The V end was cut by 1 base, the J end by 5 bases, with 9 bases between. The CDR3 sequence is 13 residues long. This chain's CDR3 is CASSLRGVETQYF. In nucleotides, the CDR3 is TGCGCCAGCAGCTTGCGAGGAGTCGAGACCCAGTACTTC.

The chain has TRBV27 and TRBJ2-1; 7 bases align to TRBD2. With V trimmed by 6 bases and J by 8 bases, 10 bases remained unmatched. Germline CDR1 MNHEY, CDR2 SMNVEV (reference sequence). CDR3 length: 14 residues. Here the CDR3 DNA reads TGTGCCAGCAGCCCCGCGGCTAGCGGCCATGAGCAGTTCTTC. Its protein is CASSPAASGHEQFF.

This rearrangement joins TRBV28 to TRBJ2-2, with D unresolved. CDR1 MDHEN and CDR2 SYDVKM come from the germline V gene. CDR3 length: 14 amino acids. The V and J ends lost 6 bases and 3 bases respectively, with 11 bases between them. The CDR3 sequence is CASSPLQYTGELFF. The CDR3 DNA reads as TGTGCCAGCAGCCCTTTACAGTACACCGGGGAGCTGTTTTTT.

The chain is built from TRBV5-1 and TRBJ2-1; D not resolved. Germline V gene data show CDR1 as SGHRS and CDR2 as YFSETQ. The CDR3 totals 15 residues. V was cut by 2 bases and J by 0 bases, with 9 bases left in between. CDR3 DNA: TGCGCCAGCAGCTTTAAGAGCCCCTCCTACAATGAGCAGTTCTTC. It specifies CASSFKSPSYNEQFF.

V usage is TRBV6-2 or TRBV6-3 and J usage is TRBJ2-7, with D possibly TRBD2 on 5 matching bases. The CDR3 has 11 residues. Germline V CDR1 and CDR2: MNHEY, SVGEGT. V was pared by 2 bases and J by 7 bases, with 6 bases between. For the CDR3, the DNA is TGTGCCAGCAGTTACACGGGGGAGCAGTACTTC. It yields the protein CASSYTGEQYF.

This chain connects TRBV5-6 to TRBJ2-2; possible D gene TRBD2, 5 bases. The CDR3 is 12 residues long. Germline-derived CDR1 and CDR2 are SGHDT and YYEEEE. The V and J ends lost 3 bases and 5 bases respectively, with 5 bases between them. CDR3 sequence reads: CASSWRTGELFF. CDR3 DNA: TGTGCCAGCAGCTGGAGGACCGGGGAGCTGTTTTTT.

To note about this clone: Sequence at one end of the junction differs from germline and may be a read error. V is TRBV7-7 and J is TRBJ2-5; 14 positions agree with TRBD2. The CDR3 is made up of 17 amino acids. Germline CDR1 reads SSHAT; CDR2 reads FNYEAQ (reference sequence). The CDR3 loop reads CASSLAGTSGGTETQYF. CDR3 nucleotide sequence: TGTGCTAGCAGCTTAGCTGGGACTAGCGGGGGAACAGAGACCCAGTACTTC.

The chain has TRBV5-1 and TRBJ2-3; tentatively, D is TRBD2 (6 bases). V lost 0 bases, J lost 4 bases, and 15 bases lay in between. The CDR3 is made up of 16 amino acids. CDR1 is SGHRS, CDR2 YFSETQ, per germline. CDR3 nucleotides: TGCGCCAGCAGCTTGGGACTAGGTCTCATGCCAGATACGCAGTATTTT. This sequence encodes CASSLGLGLMPDTQYF.

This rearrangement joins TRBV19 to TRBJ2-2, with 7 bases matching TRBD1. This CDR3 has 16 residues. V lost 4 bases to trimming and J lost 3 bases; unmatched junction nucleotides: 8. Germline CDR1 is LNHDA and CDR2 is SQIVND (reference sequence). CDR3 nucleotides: TGTGCCAGTAGTAGTTTATCCACAGGGGACACCGGGGAGCTGTTTTTT. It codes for CASSSLSTGDTGELFF.

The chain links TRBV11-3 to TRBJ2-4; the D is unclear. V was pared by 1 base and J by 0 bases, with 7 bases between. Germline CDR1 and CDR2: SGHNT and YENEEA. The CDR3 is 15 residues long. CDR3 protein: CASSLGELAKNIQYF. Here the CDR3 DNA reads TGTGCCAGCAGCTTAGGAGAATTAGCCAAAAACATTCAGTACTTC.

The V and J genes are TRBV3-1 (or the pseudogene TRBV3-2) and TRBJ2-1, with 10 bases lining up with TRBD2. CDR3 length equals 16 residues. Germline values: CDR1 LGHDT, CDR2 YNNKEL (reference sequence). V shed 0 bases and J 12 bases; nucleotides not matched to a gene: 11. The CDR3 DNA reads TGTGCCAGCAGCCAAGATCCTAGCGGGAGCGCCAGCGGGCAGTTCTTC. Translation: CASSQDPSGSASGQFF.

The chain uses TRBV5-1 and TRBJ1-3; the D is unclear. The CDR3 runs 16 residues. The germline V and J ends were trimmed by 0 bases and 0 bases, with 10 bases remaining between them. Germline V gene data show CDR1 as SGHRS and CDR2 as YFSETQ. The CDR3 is CASSLGGLSSGNTIYF. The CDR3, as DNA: TGCGCCAGCAGCTTGGGAGGCCTATCCTCTGGAAACACCATATATTTT.